This entry lists 9 T cell receptor beta chains sequenced from one sample in a study of Ad26.COV2.S vaccination and SARS-CoV-2 variants. Treatment given: some 20 received Ad26.COV2.S at low or high dose, single or two shots; several received placebo; per-sample allocation not given. Each sample was drawn 63 days after the first injection (of vaccine or placebo). Assay used: immunoSEQ multiplex PCR; TCRdb lists only in-frame clones, some missing. The sample holds about 680,000 clones; 89% are singletons and the top ten take about 1.5%. Specimen: peripheral blood, collected in a trial of Ad26.COV2.S vaccine versus placebo. The receptors here all came from a person between 18 and 65 years old who received the Ad26.COV2.S COVID-19 vaccine or a placebo.

With regard to this clone: The same CDR3 also results from other DNA sequences found in this sample. This chain connects TRBV2 to TRBJ2-5; maybe TRBD2 (6 bases). Germline-derived CDR1 and CDR2 are SNHLY and FYNNEI. CDR3 length: 13 residues. V shed 4 bases and J shed 2 bases, with 8 bases lying between them. The CDR3 region is CASSGDLQETQYF. The CDR3, as DNA: TGTGCCAGCAGTGGGGACTTGCAAGAGACCCAGTACTTC.

The V call is TRBV5-1, the J call TRBJ2-7, with 10 bases that match TRBD1. Germline CDR1 is SGHRS and CDR2 is YFSETQ. The CDR3 totals 16 residues. V shed 2 bases and J 0 bases; nucleotides not matched to a gene: 5. In DNA form, the CDR3 reads TGCGCCAGCAGCTTAGCGGGACAGGGGAGCTCCTACGAGCAGTACTTC. This gives the protein CASSLAGQGSSYEQYF.

This sequence joins TRBV12-3 or TRBV12-4 and TRBJ2-1; D possibly corresponds to TRBD2 (6 bases). CDR3 length: 13 amino acids. Trimming cost V 7 bases and J 5 bases, with 12 bases left between them. This chain's CDR3 is CASKAGGNNEQFF. CDR3 sequence (DNA): TGTGCCAGCAAAGCGGGCGGTAACAATGAGCAGTTCTTC.

The chain links TRBV3-1 (or the pseudogene TRBV3-2) to TRBJ2-1, with 7 bases fitting TRBD2. J lost 7 bases, V lost 1 base, and 1 base had no gene match. CDR3 length: 13 amino acids. Germline CDR1 and CDR2: LGHDT and YNNKEL (reference sequence). The CDR3 DNA is TGTGCCAGCAGCCAAGGAGCGGGGAATGAGCAGTTCTTC. The encoded protein is CASSQGAGNEQFF.

The chain is built from TRBV3-1 (or the pseudogene TRBV3-2) and TRBJ2-5, with a possible D match to TRBD1 (6 bases). The germline CDR1 and CDR2 sequences are LGHDT and YNNKEL (reference sequence). V dropped 1 base and J dropped 3 bases, with 9 bases sitting between them. The CDR3 runs to 14 residues. Written as DNA, the CDR3 is TGTGCCAGCAGCCAAGGGACAGCAAAAGAGACCCAGTACTTC. As protein: CASSQGTAKETQYF.

This clone was seen only once. This rearrangement joins TRBV5-1 to TRBJ2-1; TRBD2 aligns across 8 bases. The V and J ends lost 4 bases and 9 bases, in that order; junction bases with no gene match: 12. Germline-derived CDR1 and CDR2 are SGHRS and YFSETQ. This CDR3 is 15 amino acids long. CDR3 region: CASSPGTRTRPEQFF. The CDR3 DNA reads as TGCGCCAGCAGCCCAGGGACTAGAACCCGTCCTGAGCAGTTCTTC. The full variable domain, rest sourced from reference TRBV5-1 and TRBJ2-1, is KAGVTQTPRYLIKTRGQQVTLSCSPISGHRSVSWYQQTPGQGLQFLFEYFSETQRNKGNFPGRFSGRQFSNSRSEMNVSTLELGDSALYLCASSPGTRTRPEQFFGPGTRLTVL.

The chain is built from TRBV6-4 and TRBJ2-2, with 10 bases aligning to TRBD2. The CDR3 consists of 17 residues. V lost 3 bases, J lost 2 bases, and 6 bases stayed unmatched. Looked up from germline, CDR1 is MRHNA and CDR2 is SNTAGT. The DNA of the CDR3 is TGTGCCAGCAGTGAGAAAGGACTAGCGGCCAACACCGGGGAGCTGTTTTTT. It encodes CASSEKGLAANTGELFF.

CDR3 loop: CSANSGRSYNEQFF. CDR3 DNA sequence: TGCAGCGCCAATAGCGGGAGATCCTACAATGAGCAGTTCTTC. The chain recombines TRBV29-1 with TRBJ2-1; 9 nucleotides agree with TRBD2. The CDR3 totals 14 residues. V trimming: 7 bases; J trimming: 1 base; junction bases outside the gene matches: 5. Germline loops: CDR1 SQVTM, CDR2 ANQGSEA.

V gene TRBV14 combines with J gene TRBJ1-4; 8 bases are shared with TRBD1. The J segment lost 2 bases and the V segment lost 4 bases, leaving 6 bases of the junction unmatched. Germline V gives CDR1 SGHDN, CDR2 FVKESK. This CDR3 spans 16 amino acids. CDR3 amino acids: CASSPGQGPTNEKLFF. The DNA of the CDR3 is TGTGCCAGCAGCCCCGGACAGGGCCCCACTAATGAAAAACTGTTTTTT.